This T cell receptor (beta chain) was obtained from a study of CD8+ T cells in alopecia areata. Overall study: For 6 to 18 months, tofacitinib was taken, and 6 months off drug followed.

Sequencing templates came from extracted RNA that was reverse transcribed into cDNA. Assay used: immunoSEQ multiplex PCR; TCRdb lists only in-frame clones, some missing. The sample has fewer than 250,000 clones, around 43% seen once. Indicated treatment: oral pan-JAK inhibitor, 5-10 mg twice daily. Peripheral blood and lesional scalp punch biopsies were taken from alopecia areata patients. The CDR3 runs 16 residues. V lost 3 bases and J 0 bases, leaving 9 bases between the germline ends. Germline values: CDR1 SEHNR, CDR2 FQNEAQ (reference sequence). This clone was counted only a few times. Antigen specificity is unknown. General study findings and limits: It was lesional scalp, especially alopecia totalis/universalis, that showed higher clonality than normal scalp. Sequences from scalp samples also cover resident alphabeta T cells of normal skin.

This specimen consisted of CD4+ T cells sorted from blood, obtained at approximately week 36, from a patient treated with tofacitinib. The chain links TRBV7-9 to TRBJ2-6, with TRBD2 as a possible D gene (5 bases). This receptor was taken from a human donor with alopecia areata. In DNA form, the CDR3 reads TGTGCCAGCAGCTTCGACTACCTCTCTGGGGCCAACGTCCTGACTTTC. It is translated as CASSFDYLSGANVLTF.